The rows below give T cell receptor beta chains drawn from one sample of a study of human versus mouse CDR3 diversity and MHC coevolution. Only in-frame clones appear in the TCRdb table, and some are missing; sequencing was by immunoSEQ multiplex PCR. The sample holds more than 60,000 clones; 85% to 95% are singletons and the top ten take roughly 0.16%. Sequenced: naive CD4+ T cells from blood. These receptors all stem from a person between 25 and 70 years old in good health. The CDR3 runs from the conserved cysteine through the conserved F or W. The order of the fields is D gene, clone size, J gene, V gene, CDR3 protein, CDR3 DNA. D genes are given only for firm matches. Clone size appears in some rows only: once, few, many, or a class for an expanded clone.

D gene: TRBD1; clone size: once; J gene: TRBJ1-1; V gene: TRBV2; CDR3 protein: CASRDRGNGLLGMNTEAFF; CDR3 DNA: TGTGCCAGCAGGGACAGGGGGAACGGATTGTTAGGCATGAACACTGAAGCTTTCTTT
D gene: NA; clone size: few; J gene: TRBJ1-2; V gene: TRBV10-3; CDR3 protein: CAISEPGYGYTF; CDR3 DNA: TGTGCCATCAGTGAACCGGGGTATGGCTACACCTTC
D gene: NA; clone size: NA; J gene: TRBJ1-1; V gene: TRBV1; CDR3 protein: CTSSLSTGGPTEAFF; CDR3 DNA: TGCACCAGCAGCCTTTCGACAGGGGGCCCCACTGAAGCTTTCTTT
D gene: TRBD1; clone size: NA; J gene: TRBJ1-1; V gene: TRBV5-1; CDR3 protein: CASSLDGQGHTEAFF; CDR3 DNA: TGCGCCAGCAGCTTGGATGGACAGGGCCACACTGAAGCTTTCTTT
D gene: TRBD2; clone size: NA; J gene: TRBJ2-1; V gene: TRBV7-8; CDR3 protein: CASSRRTSGSESYNEQFF; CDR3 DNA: TGTGCCAGCAGCCGAAGGACTAGCGGGAGTGAGTCCTACAATGAGCAGTTCTTC
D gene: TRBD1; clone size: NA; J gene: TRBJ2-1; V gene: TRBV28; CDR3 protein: CATRGPREGSYNEQFF; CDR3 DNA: TGTGCCACCAGGGGGCCGCGTGAAGGGTCCTACAATGAGCAGTTCTTC
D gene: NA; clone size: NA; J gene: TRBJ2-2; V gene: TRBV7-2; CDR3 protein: CASSRMAGNTGELFF; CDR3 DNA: TGTGCCAGCAGCCGCATGGCGGGGAATACCGGGGAGCTGTTTTTT
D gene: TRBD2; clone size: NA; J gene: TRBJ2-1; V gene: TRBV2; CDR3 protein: CASRGGLASYNEQFF; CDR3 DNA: TGTGCCAGCAGGGGTGGACTAGCCTCCTACAATGAGCAGTTCTTC
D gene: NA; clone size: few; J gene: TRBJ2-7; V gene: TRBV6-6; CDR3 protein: CASSRRPNPYEQYF; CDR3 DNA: TGTGCCAGCAGTCGGAGGCCCAACCCCTACGAGCAGTACTTC
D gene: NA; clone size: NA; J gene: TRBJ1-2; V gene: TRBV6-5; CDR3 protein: CASSPTGFYGYTF; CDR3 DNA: TGTGCCAGCAGTCCGACAGGATTCTATGGCTACACCTTC
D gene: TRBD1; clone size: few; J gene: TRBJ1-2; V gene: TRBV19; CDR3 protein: CASSRQGYSGSGGYTF; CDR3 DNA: TGTGCCAGTAGTAGACAGGGTTACAGCGGTTCAGGAGGCTACACCTTC
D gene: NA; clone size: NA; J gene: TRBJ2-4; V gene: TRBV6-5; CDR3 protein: CASSTNTGTKNIQYF; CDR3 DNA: TGTGCCAGCAGTACCAATACCGGGACCAAAAACATTCAGTACTTC
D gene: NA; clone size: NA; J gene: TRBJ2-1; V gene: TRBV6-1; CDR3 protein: CASSMTDPQQFF; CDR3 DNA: TGTGCCAGCAGTATGACAGACCCCCAGCAGTTCTTC
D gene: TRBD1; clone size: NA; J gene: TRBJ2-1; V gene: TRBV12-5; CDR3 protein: CASGLGTGVEQFF; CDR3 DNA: TGTGCTAGTGGTTTGGGAACAGGGGTTGAGCAGTTCTTC
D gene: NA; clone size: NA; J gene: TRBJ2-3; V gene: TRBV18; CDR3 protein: CASSPPTSPDTQYF; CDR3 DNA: TGTGCCAGCTCACCACCAACCAGTCCAGATACGCAGTATTTT
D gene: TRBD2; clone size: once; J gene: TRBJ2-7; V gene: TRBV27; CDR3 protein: CASSLAGVSYEQYF; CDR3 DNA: TGTGCCAGCAGTTTAGCGGGAGTGTCCTACGAGCAGTACTTC
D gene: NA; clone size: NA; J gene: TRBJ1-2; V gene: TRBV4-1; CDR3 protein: CASSPSTGDGYTF; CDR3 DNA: TGCGCCAGCAGCCCCTCAACGGGTGATGGCTACACCTTC
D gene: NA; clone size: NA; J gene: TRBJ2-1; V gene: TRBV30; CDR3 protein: CAWSTVRVQFF; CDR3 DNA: TGTGCCTGGAGTACAGTCAGAGTGCAGTTCTTC
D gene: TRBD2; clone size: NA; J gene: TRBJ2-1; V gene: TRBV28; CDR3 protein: CASSPAGRGGRNEQFF; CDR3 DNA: TGTGCCAGCAGTCCCGCCGGGCGGGGGGGCAGGAATGAGCAGTTCTTC
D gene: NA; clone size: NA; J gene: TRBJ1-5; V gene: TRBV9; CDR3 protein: CASSVGGGQPQHF; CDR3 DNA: TGTGCCAGCAGCGTAGGGGGGGGGCAGCCCCAGCATTTT
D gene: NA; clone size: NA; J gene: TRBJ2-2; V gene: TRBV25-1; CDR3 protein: CASSEYAGAGELFF; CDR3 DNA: TGTGCCAGCAGTGAATACGCCGGGGCCGGGGAGCTGTTTTTT
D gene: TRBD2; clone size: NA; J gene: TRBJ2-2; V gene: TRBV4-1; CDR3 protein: CASSQGLAGSTRELFF; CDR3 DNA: TGCGCCAGCAGCCAGGGACTAGCGGGATCTACCAGGGAGCTGTTTTTT
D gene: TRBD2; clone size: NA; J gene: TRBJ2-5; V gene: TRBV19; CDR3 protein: CASSKTSGWFIETQYF; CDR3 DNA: TGTGCCAGTAGTAAGACTAGCGGGTGGTTTATAGAGACCCAGTACTTC
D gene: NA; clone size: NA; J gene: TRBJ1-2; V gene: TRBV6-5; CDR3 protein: CASSGGPNYGYTF; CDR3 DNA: TGTGCCAGCAGTGGAGGGCCTAACTATGGCTACACCTTC
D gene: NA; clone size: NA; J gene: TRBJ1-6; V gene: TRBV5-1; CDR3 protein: CASSFQGIPNSPLHF; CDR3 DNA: TGCGCCAGCAGCTTTCAGGGAATCCCCAATTCACCCCTCCACTTT
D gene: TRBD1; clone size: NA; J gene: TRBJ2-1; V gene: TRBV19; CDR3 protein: CASSMPGQGASDEQFF; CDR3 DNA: TGTGCCAGTAGTATGCCGGGACAGGGGGCCAGCGATGAGCAGTTCTTC
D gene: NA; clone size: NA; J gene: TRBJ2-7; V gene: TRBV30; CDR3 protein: CAWTQDPFGRDFSYEQYF; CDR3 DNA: TGTGCCTGGACCCAAGACCCTTTCGGCCGGGACTTCTCCTACGAGCAGTACTTC
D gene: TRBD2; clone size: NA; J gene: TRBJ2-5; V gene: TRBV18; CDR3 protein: CASSPRTSGDSWETQYF; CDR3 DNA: TGTGCCAGCTCACCGAGGACTAGCGGAGATTCGTGGGAGACCCAGTACTTC
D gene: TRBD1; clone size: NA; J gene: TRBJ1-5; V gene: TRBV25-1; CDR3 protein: CASTGTGEYNQPQHF; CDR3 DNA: TGTGCCAGCACCGGGACAGGGGAATACAATCAGCCCCAGCATTTT
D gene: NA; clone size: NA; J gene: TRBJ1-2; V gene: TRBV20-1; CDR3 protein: CLRKSGYTF; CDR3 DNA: TGCCTGCGGAAGTCTGGCTACACCTTC
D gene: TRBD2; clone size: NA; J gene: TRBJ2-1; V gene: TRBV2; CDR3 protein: CASSSEGLAEGRLSSYNEQFF; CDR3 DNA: TGTGCCAGCAGTTCCGAGGGACTAGCGGAGGGCCGCCTAAGCTCCTACAATGAGCAGTTCTTC
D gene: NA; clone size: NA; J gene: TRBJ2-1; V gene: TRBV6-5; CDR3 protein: CASRRTGSYNEQFF; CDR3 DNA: TGTGCCAGCAGACGGACGGGATCCTACAATGAGCAGTTCTTC
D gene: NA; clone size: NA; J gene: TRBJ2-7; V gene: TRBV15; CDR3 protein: CATSRVRGYSYEQYF; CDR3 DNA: TGTGCCACCAGCAGAGTACGCGGCTACTCCTACGAGCAGTACTTC
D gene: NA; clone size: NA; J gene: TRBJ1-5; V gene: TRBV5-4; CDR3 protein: CASSQPGQPQHF; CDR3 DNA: TGTGCCAGCAGCCAACCAGGGCAGCCCCAGCATTTT
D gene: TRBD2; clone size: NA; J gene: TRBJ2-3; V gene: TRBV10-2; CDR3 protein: CATSPSGTTDTQYF; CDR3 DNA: TGCGCCACATCGCCTAGCGGGACGACAGATACGCAGTATTTT
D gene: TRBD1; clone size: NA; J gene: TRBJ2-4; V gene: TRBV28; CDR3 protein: CASSLTGMAKNIQYF; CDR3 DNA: TGTGCCAGCAGTTTGACAGGGATGGCCAAAAACATTCAGTACTTC